This entry features one T cell receptor beta chain sequence. Antigen: not known. This CDR3 region has 15 residues. Germline CDR1 and CDR2: SGHAT and FQNNGV. With 1 base clipped from V and 4 bases from J, the junction kept 7 bases outside the gene matches. This sample was included in a study of siplizumab effects on memory and regulatory T cells. Findings and caveats of the study: Contribution to the alloresponse seemed major for naive T cells, which also seemed more diverse than memory cells.

Only in-frame clones appear in the TCRdb table, and some are missing; sequencing was by immunoSEQ multiplex PCR. The sample yields about 82,000 clones, roughly 90% seen once. The sequence was collected from a human donor in good health. The sample was Tregs sorted from blood. The genes are TRBV11-2 and TRBJ2-7, with 7 bases fitting TRBD1. The CDR3 region has the DNA TGTGCCAGCAGCTTAGTATCCGGGACAGTATACGAGCAGTACTTC. As protein: CASSLVSGTVYEQYF.